The text below deals with one TCR beta chain. This sample was taken from a study of blood T cell repertoires in COVID-19. About the study: Donors in the United States, Italy and Spain gave samples during acute or convalescent COVID-19. From T cells, B-cell-depleted T cells, or PBMCs came the material, which was cDNA or gDNA.

Authors' processing steps: By means of reference gene primer amplification, nucleated cell counts were estimated. Clones were sequenced by immunoSEQ multiplex PCR, and TCRdb holds only the in-frame ones, with some missing. Clone size and V and J calls were adopted from that table, with D and trimming inferred from the DNA. The sample includes just over 85,000 clones, roughly nine tenths of them seen just once. The TCR comes from a man aged 50-59 years with acute or convalescent COVID-19. Sample: peripheral blood.

CDR3 sequence (DNA): TGCGCCAGCAGCTCGGGACAGGGGAAAGATAGTGGCTACACCTTC. It is translated as CASSSGQGKDSGYTF. The chain links TRBV5-1 to TRBJ1-2; 10 bases agree with TRBD1. The CDR3 has 15 amino acids. Germline V gene data show CDR1 as SGHRS and CDR2 as YFSETQ. Unmatched junction bases numbered 9, after V lost 3 bases and J lost 7 bases.